Each of the 14 T cell receptor beta chains below was sequenced from the same sample in a study of T cells in Graves' hyperthyroidism and ophthalmopathy. Researchers took RNA transcripts and amplified the TCR beta CDR3 regions from them. TCR CDR3 underwent first-round RT-PCR with the HTBI primer set. TCRdb used MiXCR to reprocess the multiplex PCR reads, holding one entry per CDR3 protein. The sample lists fewer than 650,000 distinct CDR3 sequences; roughly 14% were seen once. The sequencing input was blood. The receptors derive from a woman in her thirties or forties with Graves' ophthalmopathy.

The chain carries TRBV18 and TRBJ1-5; D unresolved. Trimming stripped 2 bases from V and 3 bases from J, with 11 bases between. The CDR3 loop spans 15 amino acids. The germline V gene has CDR1 KGHSH and CDR2 LQKENI. The CDR3 bases are TGTGCCAGCTCACCAGCTGAGTGGGCCAATCAGCCCCAGCATTTT. This translates into CASSPAEWANQPQHF.

The rearrangement links TRBV6-1 to TRBJ2-7; D may be TRBD2 (5 bases). Trimming removed 5 bases from V and 3 bases from J, with 14 bases in between. Looked up from germline, CDR1 is MNHNS and CDR2 is SASEGT. The CDR3 is made up of 14 amino acids. The CDR3 loop is CASSPMDWGYEQYF. In nucleotides, the CDR3 is TGTGCCAGCAGTCCAATGGACTGGGGCTACGAGCAGTACTTC.

The chain carries TRBV11-2 and TRBJ2-2; 11 positions match TRBD1. Germline loops: CDR1 SGHAT, CDR2 FQNNGV. The V gene end was trimmed by 5 bases and the J gene end by 4 bases; junction bases not matched to a gene: 6. CDR3 size: 16 residues. CDR3 loop: CASSPRDRGSTGELFF. The CDR3 nucleotides read TGTGCCAGCAGCCCCCGGGACAGGGGGAGCACCGGGGAGCTGTTTTTT.

The chain's CDR3 is CASRPGTGGKRTEAFF. For the CDR3, the DNA is TGTGCCAGCAGGCCCGGGACAGGGGGCAAGCGGACTGAAGCTTTCTTT. The rearrangement links TRBV12-3 or TRBV12-4 to TRBJ1-1; 12 bases line up with TRBD1. J was trimmed by 5 bases and V by 6 bases; bases with no gene match: 10. There are 16 residues in the CDR3.

This clonotype was recorded at least ten times. The chain recombines TRBV11-2 with TRBJ2-6; D is possibly TRBD2 (7 bases). The germline V gene encodes CDR1 SGHAT and CDR2 FQNNGV. The CDR3 extends over 17 amino acids. Deletions cut 0 bases from V and 3 bases from J, with 12 bases between. The DNA for the CDR3 is TGTGCCAGCAGCTTAGATAGGGGGGGAAATGGGGCCAACGTCCTGACTTTC. It is translated as CASSLDRGGNGANVLTF.

This clonotype was found many times. This sequence joins TRBV30 and TRBJ1-1; D may be TRBD1 (5 bases). The CDR3 loop spans 13 amino acids. V was trimmed by 5 bases and J by 1 base, leaving 11 bases between them. CDR1 is GTSNPN and CDR2 is SVGIG in the germline V gene (reference sequence). CDR3 coding DNA: TGTGCCTGGTCCTTCGACAGGAACACTGAAGCTTTCTTT. It specifies CAWSFDRNTEAFF.

This clonotype has ten or more counts. CDR3 loop: CASSSDGNLEQYF. The CDR3, as DNA: TGCGCCAGCAGCTCGGACGGAAACCTGGAGCAGTACTTC. The V and J genes are TRBV5-1 and TRBJ2-7, with D unresolved. With 3 bases removed from V and 7 bases from J, the gap between germline ends came to 14 bases. Germline CDR1 and CDR2: SGHRS and YFSETQ. This CDR3 has 13 residues. The complete variable domain, with remaining parts taken from reference TRBV5-1 and TRBJ2-7, reads KAGVTQTPRYLIKTRGQQVTLSCSPISGHRSVSWYQQTPGQGLQFLFEYFSETQRNKGNFPGRFSGRQFSNSRSEMNVSTLELGDSALYLCASSSDGNLEQYFGPGTRLTVT.

V gene TRBV9 combines with J gene TRBJ2-7; D ambiguous. V was trimmed by 5 bases and J by 6 bases, leaving 18 bases between them. The germline V gene has CDR1 SGDLS and CDR2 YYNGEE. CDR3 size: 14 residues. CDR3 nucleotides: TGTGCCAGCAGTCGAGGAACCCCACCGGGCGAGCAGTACTTC. Its translation: CASSRGTPPGEQYF.

This clonotype was observed at least ten times. Without the conserved terminal phenylalanine or tryptophan, this CDR3 likely stems from a read error. The chain couples TRBV28 to TRBJ2-7, with 10 positions matching TRBD2. The V and J ends lost 5 bases and 2 bases, in that order; junction bases with no gene match: 6. This CDR3 spans 15 amino acids. The germline V gene has CDR1 MDHEN and CDR2 SYDVKM. This CDR3 reads CASSMTSGWPYEQYL. CDR3 DNA sequence: TGTGCCAGCAGTATGACTAGCGGGTGGCCCTACGAGCAGTACCTC.

This chain links TRBV14 with TRBJ2-7, with a tentative D call TRBD2 (6 bases). Germline V gene lookup returns CDR1 SGHDN and CDR2 FVKESK. Trimming left V 4 bases short and J 4 bases short, with 14 bases between. This CDR3 region has 14 residues. The CDR3 region has the DNA TGTGCCAGCAGCCGAACGTGGGGGGAATACGAGCAGTACTTC. Amino acid sequence: CASSRTWGEYEQYF.

This clonotype appeared many times. The V call is TRBV20-1, the J call TRBJ1-2; no reliable D call. Germline assignment: CDR1 DFQATT and CDR2 SNEGSKA (reference sequence). Trimming took off 3 bases at V and 4 bases at J, with 12 bases between the two ends. This CDR3 is built from 13 residues. This CDR3 reads CSASLPGLYGYTF. For the CDR3, the DNA is TGCAGTGCTAGTCTACCAGGTCTCTATGGCTACACCTTC.

CDR3 bases: TGCGCCAGCAGTGAGTATCTGGGCTCTGGGGCCAACGTCCTGACTTTC. Amino acids: CASSEYLGSGANVLTF. The rearrangement links TRBV10-2 to TRBJ2-6; no firm D call. V dropped 1 base and J dropped 0 bases, with 7 bases sitting between them. CDR1 is WSHSY and CDR2 is SAAADI in the germline V gene. This CDR3 contains 16 residues.

This clonotype was seen ten or more times. The chain couples TRBV6-5 to TRBJ2-7; D not resolved. V lost 2 bases, J lost 2 bases, and 13 bases lay in between. There are 15 residues in the CDR3. Per germline, CDR1 MNHEY and CDR2 SVGAGI. CDR3 protein: CASSYTQVDAYEQYF. Here the CDR3 DNA reads TGTGCCAGCAGTTACACGCAAGTGGATGCCTACGAGCAGTACTTC.

Many counts were recorded for this clonotype. This rearrangement joins TRBV6-5 to TRBJ2-5, with 10 bases identical to TRBD2. CDR1 and CDR2 (germline): MNHEY, SVGAGI. CDR3 size: 15 residues. The V gene end was trimmed by 6 bases and the J gene end by 4 bases; junction bases not matched to a gene: 8. Here the CDR3 DNA reads TGTGCCAGCAGAAGGGCCCTAGCGGGAGTAGAGACCCAGTACTTC. Protein: CASRRALAGVETQYF.